The clone carrying this T cell receptor (beta chain) came up many times. What it binds is not known. CDR3 size: 13 residues. Germline V gene sequence: CDR1 KGHSH, CDR2 LQKENI. Trimming took 3 bases from V and 9 from J, leaving 12 bases between them. The entry originates in a study of regulatory T cells in long-lasting Graves disease. Findings and limits, study-wide: TRBV28, TRBJ1-2 and TRBJ2-5 emerged as the favored segments in persistent disease.

Sequencing libraries for TCR beta were prepared with iRepertoire HTBI primers and Arm-PCR of CDR3 regions. TCRdb ran MiXCR on the multiplex PCR reads and lists one entry per CDR3 protein. The sample carries more than 400,000 distinct CDR3 sequences, over 15% recorded once. Stated time point: newly diagnosed GD, antithyroid drugs for less than 3 months. PBMC-derived RNA was used for the TCR library. This sample was also put to use in a study of T cells in Graves' hyperthyroidism and ophthalmopathy. This second study says: First-round RT-PCR targeting the TCR CDR3 was performed with the HTBI primer set.

The chain is built from TRBV18 and TRBJ2-1, with D possibly being TRBD1 or TRBD2 (5 bases each). The specimen comprised peripheral blood mononuclear cells (PBMCs), sampled at new diagnosis, from a patient treated with antithyroid drugs. The receptor comes from a woman in her twenties or thirties with Graves disease. The CDR3 DNA reads as TGTGCCAGCTCACCTGGGGGTCTGTTTGAGCAGTTCTTC. It encodes CASSPGGLFEQFF.